A selection of T cell receptor beta chains follows, all from one sample in a study of Ad26.COV2.S vaccination and SARS-CoV-2 variants. Repertoires were generated with immunoSEQ multiplex PCR, while TCRdb's copy carries only in-frame clones and drops some. The sample lists approximately 300,000 clones; roughly 84% were seen once. Sample: peripheral blood, taken in a trial of Ad26.COV2.S vaccine versus placebo. The receptor set was obtained from a person between 18 and 65 years old who received the Ad26.COV2.S COVID-19 vaccine or a placebo. Both conserved end residues are part of each CDR3. The D gene is left open where the match is weak. A clone size is listed for some rows: how often the clone was seen (once, few, many), or a class if it is expanded.

abundance,j_gene,d_gene,v_gene,CDR3nt,CDR3aa
once,TRBJ1-1,TRBD1,TRBV18,TGTGCCAGCTCACCACCGACGGGACAGGCTACGAACACTGAAGCTTTCTTT,CASSPPTGQATNTEAFF
-,TRBJ2-1,TRBD1,TRBV19,TGTGCCAGTAGTATAGTCTTTGCGACAGGGGAACCCTACAATGAGCAGTTCTTC,CASSIVFATGEPYNEQFF
-,TRBJ2-3,TRBD2,TRBV11-3,TGTGCCAGCAGCCCAAGACGGGGGGAACCTTGGGATACGCAGTATTTT,CASSPRRGEPWDTQYF
few,TRBJ1-1,TRBD1,TRBV14,TGTGCCAGCTGGGAGACAGGGGCCGTGAACACTGAAGCTTTCTTT,CASWETGAVNTEAFF
-,TRBJ1-1,-,TRBV6-6,TGTGCCAGCAGCCGAGGGGGTAGGGACACTGAAGCTTTCTTT,CASSRGGRDTEAFF
-,TRBJ1-1,-,TRBV18,TGTGCCAGCTCACCACGAACGAGGGACACTGAAGCTTTCTTT,CASSPRTRDTEAFF
-,TRBJ1-3,TRBD1,TRBV7-2,TGTGCCAGCAGCGCGGACAGGGGGCAAGGAAACACCATATATTTT,CASSADRGQGNTIYF
few,TRBJ2-1,TRBD2,TRBV6-2/TRBV6-3,TGTGCCAGCAGTTACTCTCCGGGACTAGCTCCGTTCTTC,CASSYSPGLAPFF
few,TRBJ1-3,-,TRBV20-1,TGCAGTGCTAGTTCGGGGTTCTCTGGAAACACCATATATTTT,CSASSGFSGNTIYF
once,TRBJ1-1,-,TRBV18,TGTGCCAGCTCACCAGGGAATAAAGCTTTCTTT,CASSPGNKAFF
-,TRBJ1-1,-,TRBV19,TGTGCCAGTACCTTCTGGGGGCAGAAGAGTGGCACTGAAGCTTTCTTT,CASTFWGQKSGTEAFF
-,TRBJ2-7,TRBD2,TRBV7-9,TGTGCCAGCAGCTACGGGACGGGGGGGATCTACGAGCAGTACTTC,CASSYGTGGIYEQYF
once,TRBJ2-5,-,TRBV21-1,TGTGCCAGCAGCAAAGTGGCGGGGGGGCAAGGAGAGACCCAGTACTTC,CASSKVAGGQGETQYF
few,TRBJ2-2,TRBD1,TRBV12-5,TGTGCTAGTGGCCTCTCAGGGGGCTATAGCGGGGAGCTGTTTTTT,CASGLSGGYSGELFF
-,TRBJ2-5,TRBD1,TRBV2,TGTGCCAGCCGGGACAGGGGGACACCAGGGGAGACCCAGTACTTC,CASRDRGTPGETQYF
-,TRBJ2-5,TRBD1,TRBV7-2,TGTGCCAGCAGCCAACTGTTGACAGGGGGCCCAGAAAAGACCCAGTACTTC,CASSQLLTGGPEKTQYF
once,TRBJ1-6,-,TRBV6-5,TGTGCCAGCCGGGCCCTGAGCTCCTATAATTCACCCCTCCACTTT,CASRALSSYNSPLHF
-,TRBJ2-7,-,TRBV7-2,TGTGCCAGCAGCTCGGGGGACACCCCCTACGAGCAGTACTTC,CASSSGDTPYEQYF
-,TRBJ2-5,TRBD1,TRBV9,TGTGCCAGCAGCAACAGGGGCCAAGAGACCCAGTACTTC,CASSNRGQETQYF
-,TRBJ2-2,TRBD1,TRBV9,TGTGCCAGCAGCGTAGGCGGATTCACAGGGGGCTACGGCACCGGGGAGCTGTTTTTT,CASSVGGFTGGYGTGELFF
-,TRBJ1-2,-,TRBV29-1,TGCAGCGTTGTGGGATTCCTCACTAACTATGGCTACACCTTC,CSVVGFLTNYGYTF
-,TRBJ2-1,TRBD2,TRBV11-2,TGTGCCACCTCTCCGGGACTAGCGGGGGGGCGAAATCGGGATGAGCAGTTCTTC,CATSPGLAGGRNRDEQFF
-,TRBJ1-6,TRBD1,TRBV19,TGTGCCAGTAGTACGCCATCCGGGACAGCCAATTCACCCCTCCACTTT,CASSTPSGTANSPLHF